Each of the 21 T cell receptor beta chains below was sequenced from the same sample in a study of T-cell memory formation after mild COVID-19. TCRdb re-called the 5' RACE reads through MiXCR, storing one row per CDR3 protein. The sample carries tens of thousands of distinct CDR3 sequences, around 15% recorded once. Sequencing was carried out using PBMCs or a T cell subset sorted from them (not recorded which). The receptors were sampled from an adult woman who had mild COVID-19 (a few samples of this study predate the infection). Cell type and time point are not known.

J is TRBJ2-1 and V is TRBV12-3 or TRBV12-4; 8 nucleotides match TRBD2. The junction had 4 bases not matched to a gene; V was cut back by 2 bases and J by 7 bases. This CDR3 is 14 amino acids long. The CDR3 nucleotides are TGTGCCAGCAGTTTACAGGGACTAGGTAATGAGCAGTTCTTC. Its protein product is CASSLQGLGNEQFF.

The chain uses TRBV7-8 and TRBJ2-6, with D hard to call. Germline V gives CDR1 SGHVS, CDR2 FQNEAQ. Trimming removed 3 bases from V and 4 bases from J, with 7 bases in between. The CDR3 loop spans 14 amino acids. CDR3 bases: TGTGCCAGCAGCTTCCCGGTAGGGGCCAACGTCCTGACTTTC. Amino acid sequence: CASSFPVGANVLTF.

The DNA for the CDR3 is TGCGCCAGCAGCCAAGGGGGGAGCTCCTACAATGAGCAGTTCTTC. Protein sequence: CASSQGGSSYNEQFF. The genes are TRBV4-1 and TRBJ2-1; either TRBD1 or TRBD2 may supply D (5 bases each). The CDR3 extends over 15 amino acids. Germline V lookup: CDR1 MGHRA, CDR2 YSYEKL. Trimming pared 1 base from V and 0 bases from J, leaving 7 bases between.

This clonotype was counted a few times. The chain uses TRBV7-6 and TRBJ2-1, with 7 positions matching TRBD2. This CDR3 region has 16 residues. V shed 1 base and J 5 bases; nucleotides not matched to a gene: 8. Germline values: CDR1 SGHVS, CDR2 FNYEAQ. CDR3: CASSLGTALADNEQFF. CDR3 nucleotides: TGTGCCAGCAGCTTAGGCACCGCCCTAGCGGACAATGAGCAGTTCTTC.

The chain couples TRBV7-9 to TRBJ2-7; D remains ambiguous. Germline CDR1 SEHNR, CDR2 FQNEAQ (reference sequence). V was cut by 5 bases and J by 3 bases, with 8 bases left in between. The CDR3 is made up of 12 amino acids. The CDR3 nucleotides are TGTGCCAGCAGCCTCGAGAACTACGAGCAGTACTTC. Translation gives CASSLENYEQYF.

A few counts support this clonotype. The chain couples TRBV29-1 to TRBJ2-3; 10 nucleotides agree with TRBD2. Losses at the gene ends were 5 bases for V and 2 bases for J; bases not matched to a gene: 25. The length of the CDR3 is 21 residues. The V gene's germline CDR1 is SQVTM and CDR2 ANQGSEA. The CDR3 spells CSVLGTGVSGRASTPTDTQYF. The CDR3 bases are TGCAGCGTTCTTGGGACAGGTGTAAGCGGGAGGGCCAGCACCCCCACAGATACGCAGTATTTT.

This clonotype was seen ten or more times. The chain recombines TRBV4-1 with TRBJ2-2, with 7 positions matching TRBD1. CDR3 length: 15 amino acids. Germline-derived CDR1 and CDR2 are MGHRA and YSYEKL. Losses at the gene ends were 4 bases for V and 10 bases for J; bases not matched to a gene: 12. CDR3: CASSPSIGQAKELFF. The CDR3 DNA is TGCGCCAGCAGCCCTTCAATCGGACAGGCGAAGGAGCTGTTTTTT.

This chain links TRBV6-2 or TRBV6-3 with TRBJ2-1; 11 bases agree with TRBD2. Trimming took 0 bases from V and 10 from J; bases not matched to a gene: 8. The germline V gene encodes CDR1 MNHEY and CDR2 SVGEGT. This CDR3 spans 16 amino acids. The CDR3 DNA reads TGTGCCAGCAGTTACTCGAGGCTAGCGGGGGGACAGGAGCAGTTCTTC. As protein: CASSYSRLAGGQEQFF.

This clonotype was detected many times. V usage is TRBV6-2 or TRBV6-3 and J usage is TRBJ2-4; 7 positions match TRBD1. V was pared by 0 bases and J by 8 bases, with 7 bases of the junction left unmatched. The CDR3 runs 15 residues. Germline V gives CDR1 MNHEY, CDR2 SVGEGT. CDR3 nucleotides: TGTGCCAGCAGTTACTCGGGGACAGAGGTCGACATTCAGTACTTC. It is translated as CASSYSGTEVDIQYF.

The rearrangement uses TRBV29-1 and TRBJ2-1, with 7 positions matching TRBD1. Germline assignment: CDR1 SQVTM and CDR2 ANQGSEA. J was trimmed by 4 bases and V by 0 bases; bases with no gene match: 9. This CDR3 comprises 16 residues. The CDR3, as DNA: TGCAGCGTTGAAGACCGACAGGGTAGTGTATACAATGAGCAGTTCTTC. Its protein product is CSVEDRQGSVYNEQFF.

V usage is TRBV12-3 or TRBV12-4 and J usage is TRBJ1-1, with D unclear. Trimming shortened V by 3 bases and J by 1 base, and 9 bases separated the two germline ends. This CDR3 has 14 residues. CDR3 protein: CASSFESENTEAFF. As DNA, the CDR3 is TGTGCCAGCAGTTTTGAATCCGAGAACACTGAAGCTTTCTTT.

This clonotype was observed a handful of times. V is TRBV7-9 and J is TRBJ2-1, with unresolved D. Trimming removed 6 bases from V and 5 bases from J, with 11 bases in between. Germline CDR1 and CDR2: SEHNR and FQNEAQ (reference sequence). CDR3 length: 13 residues. In DNA, the CDR3 is TGTGCCAGCAGGCCCTCGTACCACAATGAGCAGTTCTTC. The encoded protein is CASRPSYHNEQFF. Variable domain in full (rest from reference TRBV7-9 and TRBJ2-1): DTGVSQNPRHKITKRGQNVTFRCDPISEHNRLYWYRQTLGQGPEFLTYFQNEAQLEKSRLLSDRFSAERPKGSFSTLEIQRTEQGDSAMYLCASRPSYHNEQFFGPGTRLTVL.

This clonotype was picked up a small number of times. The V and J genes are TRBV29-1 and TRBJ2-7; D is undetermined. V was clipped by 4 bases and J by 0 bases, with 10 bases between them. CDR3 length: 13 residues. The germline CDR1 and CDR2 sequences are SQVTM and ANQGSEA. CDR3 sequence reads: CSVGVSYSYEQYF. The CDR3 nucleotides are TGCAGCGTTGGAGTCAGCTACTCCTACGAGCAGTACTTC.

V is TRBV4-1 and J is TRBJ1-1; no clear D gene. The CDR3 has 14 residues. Germline CDR1 and CDR2: MGHRA and YSYEKL. Trimming stripped 1 base from V and 2 bases from J, with 8 bases between. CDR3 protein: CASSQAEGNTEAFF. For the CDR3, the DNA is TGCGCCAGCAGCCAAGCAGAGGGTAACACTGAAGCTTTCTTT.

In its sample, this clonotype was seen a few times. This chain uses TRBV10-3 with TRBJ2-7; possibly TRBD1 for D (6 bases). This CDR3 has 13 residues. V was cut by 5 bases and J by 3 bases, with 11 bases left in between. Germline lookup yields CDR1 ENHRY and CDR2 SYGVKD. CDR3 sequence (DNA): TGTGCCATCAGTCCACCGGACAGCTACGAGCAGTACTTC. Translation gives CAISPPDSYEQYF.

The J gene is TRBJ1-5, the V gene TRBV15; D uncertain. The V end lost 1 base, the J end lost 3 bases, and 4 bases lay between the germline ends. Germline lookup yields CDR1 LNHNV and CDR2 YYDKDF (reference sequence). There are 13 residues in the CDR3. The DNA for the CDR3 is TGTGCCACCAGCAGAGTCCCCAATCAGCCCCAGCATTTT. It translates to CATSRVPNQPQHF.

The chain links TRBV12-3 or TRBV12-4 to TRBJ2-2, with 7 bases identical to TRBD1. With 2 bases clipped from V and 1 base from J, the junction kept 13 bases outside the gene matches. The CDR3 is 19 amino acids. This CDR3 is CASSLRGPQGRGNTGELFF. DNA for the CDR3: TGTGCCAGCAGTTTAAGGGGGCCACAGGGCCGTGGGAACACCGGGGAGCTGTTTTTT.

This clonotype has more than one count but fewer than ten. The chain couples TRBV6-6 to TRBJ2-7; TRBD2 aligns across 7 bases. The CDR3 spans 15 residues. V was clipped by 1 base and J by 1 base; unmatched bases: 4. CDR1 and CDR2 from the germline V gene are MNHNY and SVGAGI (reference sequence). CDR3 DNA sequence: TGTGCCAGCAGTTACTGGGCGGGAGTTTCCTACGAGCAGTACTTC. Its protein product is CASSYWAGVSYEQYF.

CDR3 nucleotide sequence: TGTGCCAGCAGCTTCGCAGGGGGGAGCTCCTACGAGCAGTACTTC. It is translated as CASSFAGGSSYEQYF. The V call is TRBV7-3, the J call TRBJ2-7; a possible D gene is TRBD1 (7 bases). Looked up from germline, CDR1 is SGHTA and CDR2 is FQGTGA. The V end was cut by 3 bases, the J end by 0 bases, with 12 bases between. The CDR3 covers 15 residues.

This clonotype has more than one count but fewer than ten. The chain joins TRBV11-3 to TRBJ2-7, with 7 nucleotides matching TRBD1. J gave up 0 bases and V 5 bases, and 10 bases lay outside the gene matches. Germline values: CDR1 SGHNT, CDR2 YENEEA. This CDR3 has 16 amino acids. Written as DNA, the CDR3 is TGTGCCAGCAGCCCCCGGGTAGGGACAGACTCCTACGAGCAGTACTTC. Protein: CASSPRVGTDSYEQYF.

The chain links TRBV14 to TRBJ2-2, with 9 positions matching TRBD2. This CDR3 contains 16 residues. Germline CDR1 reads SGHDN; CDR2 reads FVKESK. V shed 4 bases and J 3 bases; nucleotides not matched to a gene: 6. DNA of the CDR3: TGTGCCAGCAGCCCCTTTAGCGGGAGCGACACCGGGGAGCTGTTTTTT. This gives the protein CASSPFSGSDTGELFF.